This T cell receptor beta chain was sequenced during a study of STAT3 mutations in large granular lymphocyte leukemia. Study conclusions and caveats: At least one immunodominant TCR beta clonotype appeared in every T-cell large granular lymphocyte leukemia patient. Persisting codominant clonotypes may have hidden a small pathogenic clone.

Only in-frame clones appear in the TCRdb table, and some are missing; sequencing was by immunoSEQ multiplex PCR. The repertoire holds 9,500 to 12,000 clones, with over 75% as singletons. The CDR3 extends over 11 amino acids. In germline, CDR1 is MNHNY, CDR2 SVGAGI (reference sequence). The germline V and J ends were trimmed by 9 bases and 8 bases, with 10 bases remaining between them. With regard to this clone: Its antigen is not identified.

The rearrangement links TRBV6-6 to TRBJ1-4; D is unresolved. This receptor was obtained from an elderly man with T-cell large granular lymphocyte leukemia. Some clones in this sample may be carry-over from other donors' samples. Material for sequencing was peripheral blood mononuclear cells. In nucleotides, the CDR3 is TGTGCCAGTAGACGTTCGGAAAAACTGTTTTTT. It encodes CASRRSEKLFF.